These 15 T cell receptor beta chains came from one sample sequenced in a study of siplizumab effects on memory and regulatory T cells (dated by TCRdb to the late 2010s). Libraries were constructed by the immunoSEQ multiplex PCR assay. This immuneACCESS table, as held by TCRdb, lists in-frame sequences with V and J called but not all clones. Of the missing ones, under half trace to an unresolved V gene in checked studies; the others have no known cause. The table for this sample lists 110,000 or so clones; about 93% of them were counted only once. The ten largest clones represent about 0.32% of the sample. The sequencing input was CD4+ T cells sorted from blood. The receptors come from a human donor in good health.

A single count supports this clone. The J gene is TRBJ1-2, the V gene TRBV5-5; no clear D. The CDR3 is 14 residues long. Trimming removed 1 base from V and 0 bases from J, with 7 bases in between. Germline V gives CDR1 SGHKS, CDR2 YYEKEE (reference sequence). The CDR3 reads CASSLSGANYGYTF. CDR3 in DNA: TGTGCCAGCAGCTTGAGCGGAGCTAACTATGGCTACACCTTC.

The rearrangement links TRBV27 to TRBJ2-3, with TRBD2 as a possible D gene (5 bases). Trimming took off 1 base at V and 1 base at J, with 12 bases between the two ends. Germline CDR1 MNHEY, CDR2 SMNVEV (reference sequence). CDR3 length equals 16 residues. CDR3 loop: CASSLWLGGRTDTQYF. Written as DNA, the CDR3 is TGTGCCAGCAGTTTATGGCTCGGAGGTCGCACAGATACGCAGTATTTT.

The CDR3 coding sequence is TGTGCCAGCAGTTATGGCGGTAACTATGGCTACACCTTC. Its protein is CASSYGGNYGYTF. The chain employs TRBV6-5 and TRBJ1-2, with D unresolved. V was pared by 3 bases and J by 1 base, with 6 bases between. CDR1 is MNHEY and CDR2 is SVGAGI in the germline V gene. CDR3 size: 13 residues.

V is TRBV30 and J is TRBJ1-3; D might be TRBD1 (6 bases). Trimming removed 3 bases at V and 0 bases at J, with 15 bases between. The CDR3 has 16 amino acids. CDR1 and CDR2 (germline): GTSNPN, SVGIG (reference sequence). The CDR3 DNA sequence: TGTGCCTGGAGCCGAGGACAGCCACTCTCTGGAAACACCATATATTTT. Protein product: CAWSRGQPLSGNTIYF.

The chain employs TRBV27 and TRBJ1-5, with a tentative D call TRBD1 (6 bases). Germline V gene sequence: CDR1 MNHEY, CDR2 SMNVEV (reference sequence). The CDR3 consists of 15 residues. The ends were cut back, 6 bases at V and 0 bases at J, with 12 bases in the middle. This CDR3 reads CASSLTGFSNQPQHF. The CDR3 DNA reads as TGTGCCAGCAGCCTAACAGGGTTTAGCAATCAGCCCCAGCATTTT.

The rearrangement joins TRBV30 to TRBJ1-2; 8 bases map to TRBD1. The V gene end was trimmed by 5 bases and the J gene end by 4 bases; junction bases not matched to a gene: 3. CDR1 and CDR2 (germline): GTSNPN, SVGIG (reference sequence). The CDR3 totals 12 residues. The CDR3 bases are TGTGCCTGGGGAGGACAGGGCTATGGCTACACCTTC. Translation gives CAWGGQGYGYTF.

The genes are TRBV5-1 and TRBJ2-7, with 9 positions matching TRBD2. Germline lookup yields CDR1 SGHRS and CDR2 YFSETQ. The CDR3 runs to 14 residues. V trimming: 0 bases; J trimming: 4 bases; junction bases outside the gene matches: 2. The CDR3 DNA reads as TGCGCCAGCAGCTTGGGGACTAGCGTGTACGAGCAGTACTTC. Its protein product is CASSLGTSVYEQYF.

This clone was seen once. The chain has TRBV2 and TRBJ2-3; 8 nucleotides line up with TRBD1. The CDR3 contains 14 residues. Germline V gene lookup returns CDR1 SNHLY and CDR2 FYNNEI. The V gene end was trimmed by 6 bases and the J gene end by 3 bases; junction bases not matched to a gene: 5. CDR3 bases: TGTGCCAGCAGCCAGACAGGGGAAACAGATACGCAGTATTTT. Translated: CASSQTGETDTQYF.

The chain carries TRBV19 and TRBJ1-1; 9 positions agree with TRBD1. The V gene end was trimmed by 6 bases and the J gene end by 5 bases; junction bases not matched to a gene: 10. This CDR3 has 15 residues. CDR1 is LNHDA and CDR2 is SQIVND in the germline V gene (reference sequence). CDR3 loop: CASRGVTGGRTEAFF. For the CDR3, the DNA is TGTGCCAGTAGGGGGGTTACAGGGGGCAGAACTGAAGCTTTCTTT.

The chain joins TRBV19 to TRBJ2-5; TRBD1 agrees at 7 bases. The CDR3 is 16 residues long. Germline CDR1 reads LNHDA; CDR2 reads SQIVND (reference sequence). After removal of 5 bases from V and 4 bases from J, the junction contained 13 bases not matched to a gene. The CDR3 DNA is TGTGCCAGTAGTCCACACTTAGACAGGGCTCGAGAGACCCAGTACTTC. Translation gives CASSPHLDRARETQYF.

The gene calls are TRBV5-1 and TRBJ2-3; D is possibly TRBD2 (5 bases). Trimming stripped 2 bases from V and 4 bases from J, with 11 bases between. This CDR3 is built from 14 residues. Per germline, CDR1 SGHRS and CDR2 YFSETQ. CDR3 protein: CASSFGGFPDTQYF. The DNA for the CDR3 is TGCGCCAGCAGCTTCGGCGGGTTTCCAGATACGCAGTATTTT.

The rearrangement links TRBV6-5 to TRBJ1-6; D is undetermined. The CDR3 length is 12 residues. Trimming took off 6 bases at V and 4 bases at J, with 4 bases between the two ends. CDR1 MNHEY and CDR2 SVGAGI come from the germline V gene. The CDR3 DNA follows: TGTGCCAGCAGGGGTTATAATTCACCCCTCCACTTT. Translation gives CASRGYNSPLHF.

V and J are TRBV7-6 and TRBJ2-7; TRBD2 might be the D (6 bases). The CDR3 spans 14 residues. Germline V gene sequence: CDR1 SGHVS, CDR2 FNYEAQ. V was clipped by 0 bases and J by 6 bases, with 12 bases between them. The CDR3 bases are TGTGCCAGCAGCTTAGCCGAACTAGCAGCCGAGCAGTACTTC. Its translation is CASSLAELAAEQYF.

This rearrangement joins TRBV6-5 to TRBJ2-1; D ambiguous. The CDR3 length is 14 residues. Per the germline V gene, CDR1 is MNHEY and CDR2 is SVGAGI. V lost 10 bases, J lost 1 base, and 14 bases lay in between. In nucleotides, the CDR3 is TGTGCCACCTCACGGGCAGGATCCTACAATGAGCAGTTCTTC. Translated: CATSRAGSYNEQFF.

The gene calls are TRBV9 and TRBJ2-4; unclear D gene. CDR1 and CDR2 (germline): SGDLS, YYNGEE. This CDR3 is built from 16 residues. V lost 4 bases to trimming and J lost 0 bases, with 14 bases between them. The CDR3 DNA reads as TGTGCCAGCAGCTTGACCCCTGCAGGAGCCAAAAACATTCAGTACTTC. Its protein product is CASSLTPAGAKNIQYF.